This entry lists 18 T cell receptor beta chains sequenced from one sample in a study of technical replicates of blood from a few donors. Data came from immunoSEQ multiplex PCR; TCRdb stores just in-frame clones and leaves some out. The sample consists of tens of thousands of clones, 92% of them appearing once. Source material: PBMCs. Every receptor here comes from a human donor in good health. Some clones in this sample may be carry-over from other donors' samples.

V and J are TRBV5-1 and TRBJ2-6; possibly TRBD2 for D (6 bases). The CDR3 has 16 amino acids. V lost 4 bases, J lost 2 bases, and 13 bases lay in between. Germline values: CDR1 SGHRS, CDR2 YFSETQ. The CDR3 nucleotides read TGCGCCAGCAGCCACGGGTCGGGGGCTGGGGCCAACGTCCTGACTTTC. Residues: CASSHGSGAGANVLTF.

The chain has TRBV21-1 and TRBJ1-2. TRBV21-1 is deemed a pseudogene. CDR3 length: 14 residues. CDR3 DNA: TGTGCCAGCAGCAAAGAAGGAGCCCGCGGGGGCTACACCTTC. Its protein product is CASSKEGARGGYTF.

The chain couples TRBV18 to TRBJ2-7; tentative D call: TRBD1 (5 bases). Trimming took off 0 bases at V and 2 bases at J, with 8 bases between the two ends. From germline, CDR1 is KGHSH and CDR2 LQKENI. The CDR3 totals 14 residues. CDR3 amino acids: CASSPPGQAYEQYF. Here the CDR3 DNA reads TGTGCCAGCTCACCACCCGGACAAGCCTACGAGCAGTACTTC.

The V gene is TRBV6-1, the J gene TRBJ1-5; D ambiguous. The CDR3 covers 15 residues. Germline assignment: CDR1 MNHNS and CDR2 SASEGT. Trimming shortened V by 6 bases and J by 0 bases, and 12 bases separated the two germline ends. As DNA, the CDR3 is TGTGCCAGCAGCCGAAATACAGTTAGCAATCAGCCCCAGCATTTT. Encoded protein: CASSRNTVSNQPQHF.

The V and J genes are TRBV29-1 and TRBJ1-5; D is possibly TRBD1 (5 bases). This CDR3 is 13 amino acids long. Trimming stripped 2 bases from V and 8 bases from J, with 13 bases between. Per germline, CDR1 SQVTM and CDR2 ANQGSEA. Here the CDR3 DNA reads TGCAGCGTTGAAATTGGGGGGGATGAGCCCCAGCATTTT. Encoded protein: CSVEIGGDEPQHF.

The chain recombines TRBV5-1 with TRBJ2-7; 9 bases align to TRBD1. The germline gives CDR1 SGHRS, CDR2 YFSETQ. This CDR3 region has 14 residues. With V trimmed by 3 bases and J by 6 bases, 7 bases remained unmatched. The CDR3 loop reads CASSSSGTGFEQYF. CDR3 bases: TGCGCCAGCAGCTCTTCGGGGACAGGGTTCGAGCAGTACTTC.

V is TRBV18 and J is TRBJ2-6, with 8 bases fitting TRBD1. Germline V lookup: CDR1 KGHSH, CDR2 LQKENI. The CDR3 spans 19 residues. J gave up 0 bases and V 3 bases, and 10 bases lay outside the gene matches. The CDR3 sequence is CASSPWPDRAISGANVLTF. The CDR3 DNA sequence: TGTGCCAGCTCACCTTGGCCGGACAGGGCCATCTCTGGGGCCAACGTCCTGACTTTC. The full variable domain, rest sourced from reference TRBV18 and TRBJ2-6, is NAGVMQNPRHLVRRRGQEARLRCSPMKGHSHVYWYRQLPEEGLKFMVYLQKENIIDESGMPKERFSAEFPKEGPSILRIQQVVRGDSAAYFCASSPWPDRAISGANVLTFGAGSRLTVL.

The CDR3 here is CAWSEQGKKAFF. As DNA, the CDR3 is TGTGCCTGGAGTGAGCAGGGTAAGAAAGCTTTCTTT. The V call is TRBV30, the J call TRBJ1-1; D may be TRBD1 (5 bases). The germline V gene encodes CDR1 GTSNPN and CDR2 SVGIG (reference sequence). The length of the CDR3 is 12 residues. V was shortened by 1 base and J by 9 bases, with 12 bases between the two germline ends.

The chain uses TRBV12-5 and TRBJ2-7; 7 bases align to TRBD1. The V and J ends lost 0 bases and 0 bases, in that order; junction bases with no gene match: 5. The length of the CDR3 is 16 residues. CDR1 and CDR2 (germline): LGHNT, FRNRAP. In DNA, the CDR3 is TGTGCTAGTGGTTTGGTACTGGGACAGAGCTCCTACGAGCAGTACTTC. Translation gives CASGLVLGQSSYEQYF. Together with reference TRBV12-5 and TRBJ2-7, the CDR3 gives the full variable domain: DARVTQTPRHKVTEMGQEVTMRCQPILGHNTVFWYRQTMMQGLELLAYFRNRAPLDDSGMPKDRFSAEMPDATLATLKIQPSEPRDSAVYFCASGLVLGQSSYEQYFGPGTRLTVT.

The chain carries TRBV15 and TRBJ2-5; 9 bases line up with TRBD2. V lost 0 bases and J lost 5; bases outside the gene matches: 10. CDR1 is LNHNV, CDR2 YYDKDF, per germline (reference sequence). This CDR3 has 17 amino acids. The CDR3 region is CATSREGGGRAGETQYF. The CDR3 region has the DNA TGTGCCACCAGCAGAGAGGGGGGCGGGAGGGCCGGGGAGACCCAGTACTTC.

This sequence joins TRBV5-1 and TRBJ2-2, with 10 nucleotides matching TRBD1. V lost 6 bases, J lost 5 bases, and 13 bases stayed unmatched. From germline, CDR1 is SGHRS and CDR2 YFSETQ. The length of the CDR3 is 17 residues. Written as DNA, the CDR3 is TGCGCCAGCACCCAAATCAAGACAGGGGGCGGTACCGGGGAGCTGTTTTTT. This translates into CASTQIKTGGGTGELFF.

The chain couples TRBV29-1 to TRBJ2-3; D perhaps matches TRBD2 (6 bases). V was shortened by 4 bases and J by 4 bases, with 18 bases between the two germline ends. This CDR3 region has 15 residues. Germline lookup yields CDR1 SQVTM and CDR2 ANQGSEA. Here the CDR3 DNA reads TGCAGCGTTGCGGGGGTGGCGGGGCCCCCAGATACGCAGTATTTT. Protein: CSVAGVAGPPDTQYF.

The V call is TRBV19, the J call TRBJ2-7; D not certain. Trimming took off 3 bases at V and 0 bases at J, with 6 bases between the two ends. The CDR3 is made up of 13 amino acids. Per germline, CDR1 LNHDA and CDR2 SQIVND (reference sequence). CDR3 protein: CASSISRSYEQYF. The CDR3 DNA follows: TGTGCCAGTAGTATCTCCCGCTCCTACGAGCAGTACTTC.

The chain uses TRBV7-8 and TRBJ1-2; 12 positions agree with TRBD1. J lost 3 bases, V lost 5 bases, and 10 bases had no gene match. The CDR3 has 17 residues. Germline CDR1 SGHVS, CDR2 FQNEAQ. CDR3 DNA sequence: TGTGCCAGCAGCCTCCGGGACAGGGGGCCTAGCGACTATGGCTACACCTTC. Its protein is CASSLRDRGPSDYGYTF.

The chain carries TRBV20-1 and TRBJ1-2, with D possibly TRBD1 on 5 matching bases. The CDR3 has 10 residues. Germline loops: CDR1 DFQATT, CDR2 SNEGSKA (reference sequence). The CDR3 sequence is CIPDSYGYTF. Here the CDR3 DNA reads TGCATCCCCGACAGCTATGGCTACACCTTC.

The chain uses TRBV4-1 and TRBJ2-7, with D tentatively TRBD2 (5 bases). The CDR3 has 16 amino acids. V was trimmed by 1 base and J by 2 bases, leaving 15 bases between them. The V gene's germline CDR1 is MGHRA and CDR2 YSYEKL. The CDR3 spells CASSQVASGGTYEQYF. The CDR3 nucleotides are TGCGCCAGCAGCCAAGTTGCAAGCGGAGGTACCTACGAGCAGTACTTC.

This clone was recorded only once. The V call is TRBV5-4, the J call TRBJ2-4; 9 nucleotides align to TRBD1. The CDR3 is 16 amino acids. Germline V lookup: CDR1 SGHNT, CDR2 YYREEE (reference sequence). V shed 9 bases and J 0 bases; nucleotides not matched to a gene: 10. Written as DNA, the CDR3 is TGTGCCACCCGGAGGACAGGGGAAATAGCCAAAAACATTCAGTACTTC. The encoded protein is CATRRTGEIAKNIQYF.

This rearrangement joins TRBV25-1 to TRBJ2-5; D gene unclear. Germline values: CDR1 MGHDK, CDR2 SYGVNS. Deletions cut 4 bases from V and 5 bases from J, with 17 bases between. This CDR3 is built from 15 residues. Here the CDR3 reads CASSGVRLSGETQYF. The CDR3 region has the DNA TGTGCCAGCAGTGGAGTTAGACTGTCTGGTGAGACCCAGTACTTC.